The clone carrying this T cell receptor beta chain was observed many times. Its antigen remains unknown. This record comes from a study of breast tumors, draining lymph nodes, adjacent tissues. Study results and caveats: Tumor TCR diversity was below lymph nodes but above nontumor tissue.

TCRdb called the multiplex PCR reads again in MiXCR, with one record for every CDR3 protein. The sample carries under 250,000 distinct CDR3 sequences, roughly 32% recorded once. The lymph nodes were axillary draining lymph nodes from breast cancer patients. Germline CDR1 reads LNHDA; CDR2 reads SQIVND (reference sequence). The CDR3 loop spans 16 amino acids. The junction had 7 bases not matched to a gene; V was cut back by 3 bases and J by 1 base. V usage is TRBV19 and J usage is TRBJ2-3; 7 nucleotides match TRBD1. The sequenced material came from axillary lymph node tissue. The receptor's source is a female donor with breast cancer. Some clones in this sample may be carry-over from other donors' samples. CDR3: CASSITPGQGTDTQYF. The CDR3 DNA follows: TGTGCCAGTAGTATCACGCCCGGACAGGGCACAGATACGCAGTATTTT. The full variable domain, in which reference TRBV19 and TRBJ2-3 provide the parts outside the CDR3, is DGGITQSPKYLFRKEGQNVTLSCEQNLNHDAMYWYRQDPGQGLRLIYYSQIVNDFQKGDIAEGYSVSREKKESFPLTVTSAQKNPTAFYLCASSITPGQGTDTQYFGPGTRLTVL.